The present TCR beta chain was sequenced within a study of blood T cell repertoires in COVID-19. The wider study: COVID-19 samples collected from the United States, Italy and Spain covered acute and convalescent phases. Sources were T cells, B-cell-depleted T cells, or PBMCs; the material itself was cDNA or gDNA.

Per the authors' pipeline: The assay estimated nucleated cells by amplifying reference gene primers. Data came from immunoSEQ multiplex PCR; TCRdb stores just in-frame clones and leaves some out. Clone size and the V and J calls come from that table; the DNA yielded D and trimming. The sample has about 220,000 clones, approximately 86% seen once. Trimming shortened V by 3 bases and J by 0 bases, and 12 bases separated the two germline ends. Germline V lookup: CDR1 LNHDA, CDR2 SQIVND (reference sequence). There are 16 residues in the CDR3. The chain uses TRBV19 and TRBJ1-3; D gene ambiguous. The sequencing input was PBMCs or T cells enriched from blood (not recorded which). This TCR was recovered from a woman aged 45-59 years with acute COVID-19. For the CDR3, the DNA is TGTGCCAGTAGTATCGTTACTGCTCACTCTGGAAACACCATATATTTT. This codes for CASSIVTAHSGNTIYF.